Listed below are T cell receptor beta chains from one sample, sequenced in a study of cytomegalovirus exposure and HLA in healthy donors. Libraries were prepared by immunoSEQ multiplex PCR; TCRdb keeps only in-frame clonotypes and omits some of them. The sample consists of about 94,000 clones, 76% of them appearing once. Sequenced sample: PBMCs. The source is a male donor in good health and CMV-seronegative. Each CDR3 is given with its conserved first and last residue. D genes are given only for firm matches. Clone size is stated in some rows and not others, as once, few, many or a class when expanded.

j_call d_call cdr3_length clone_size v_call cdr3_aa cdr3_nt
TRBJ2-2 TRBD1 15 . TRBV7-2 CASRPGTGLTGELFF TGTGCCAGCAGGCCCGGGACAGGGCTTACCGGGGAGCTGTTTTTT
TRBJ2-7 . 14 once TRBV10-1 CASSKDMSSYEQYF TGCGCCAGCAGTAAGGACATGAGCTCCTACGAGCAGTACTTC
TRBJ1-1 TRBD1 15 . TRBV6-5 CASRTGQGKWAEAFF TGTGCCAGCAGGACAGGACAGGGGAAATGGGCTGAAGCTTTCTTT
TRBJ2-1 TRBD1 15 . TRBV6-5 CASTFTGAGYNEQFF TGTGCCAGCACATTCACAGGGGCCGGCTACAATGAGCAGTTCTTC
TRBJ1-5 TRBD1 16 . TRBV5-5 CASSFVAGQAYGPQHF TGTGCCAGCAGCTTTGTGGCGGGACAGGCCTACGGGCCCCAGCATTTT
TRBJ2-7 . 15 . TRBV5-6 CASSLDREGSYEQYF TGTGCCAGCAGCTTGGACAGGGAGGGAAGCTACGAGCAGTACTTC
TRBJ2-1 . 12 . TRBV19 CASSDRYNEQFF TGTGCCAGCAGTGACAGGTACAATGAGCAGTTCTTC
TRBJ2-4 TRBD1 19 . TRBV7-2 CASSLVSGTGIGWRDIQYF TGTGCCAGCAGCTTAGTATCCGGGACAGGGATTGGTTGGCGGGACATTCAGTACTTC
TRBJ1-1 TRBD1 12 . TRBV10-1 CASRDSSPEAFF TGCGCCAGCCGGGACAGTTCCCCTGAAGCTTTCTTT
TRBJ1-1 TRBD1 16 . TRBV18 CASSPLDRRKNTEAFF TGTGCCAGCTCACCACTGGACAGGAGGAAGAACACTGAAGCTTTCTTT
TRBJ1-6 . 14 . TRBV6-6 CASSYDGNNSPLHF TGTGCCAGCAGTTACGATGGCAATAATTCACCCCTCCACTTT
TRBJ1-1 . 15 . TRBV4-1 CASSQDNDSPTEAFF TGCGCCAGCAGCCAAGATAACGACAGTCCTACTGAAGCTTTCTTT
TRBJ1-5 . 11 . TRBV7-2 CASSLAGPQHF TGTGCCAGCAGCTTGGCAGGGCCCCAGCATTTT
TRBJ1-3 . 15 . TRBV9 CASSVVSGAENTIYF TGTGCCAGCAGCGTAGTTTCAGGGGCGGAAAACACCATATATTTT
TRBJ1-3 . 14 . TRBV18 CASSIDTSGNTIYF TGTGCCAGCTCAATCGACACCTCTGGAAACACCATATATTTT
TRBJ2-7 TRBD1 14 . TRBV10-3 CATHAGTGSYEQYF TGTGCCACCCATGCTGGGACAGGGTCCTACGAGCAGTACTTC
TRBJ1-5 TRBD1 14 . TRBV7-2 CASSAGQGYQPQHF TGTGCCAGCAGCGCGGGACAGGGATATCAGCCCCAGCATTTT
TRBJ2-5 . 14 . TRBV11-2 CASSLVPLETAQYF TGTGCCAGCAGCTTAGTACCCCTGGAGACAGCCCAGTACTTC
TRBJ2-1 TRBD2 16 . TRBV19 CASSASTSGFYNEQFF TGTGCCAGTAGTGCCTCCACTAGCGGTTTCTACAATGAGCAGTTCTTC
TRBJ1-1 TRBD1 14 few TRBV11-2 CASSSYRGNTEAFF TGTGCCAGCAGCTCATACAGGGGGAACACTGAAGCTTTCTTT
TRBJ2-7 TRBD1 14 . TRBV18 CASSRDRGPYEQYF TGTGCCAGCTCTCGGGACAGGGGGCCCTACGAGCAGTACTTC
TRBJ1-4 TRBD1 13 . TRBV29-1 CSVGDRVYEKLFF TGCAGCGTTGGCGACAGGGTTTATGAAAAACTGTTTTTT
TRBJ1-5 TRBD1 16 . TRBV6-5 CASSYRTGGGNQPQHF TGTGCCAGCAGTTACAGAACAGGGGGCGGCAATCAGCCCCAGCATTTT
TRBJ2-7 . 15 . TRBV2 CASSDDLTGTDEQYF TGTGCCAGCAGTGATGACCTGACAGGGACTGACGAGCAGTACTTC
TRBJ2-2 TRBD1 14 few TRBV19 CASRRQGDTGELFF TGTGCCAGTAGAAGACAGGGGGACACCGGGGAGCTGTTTTTT
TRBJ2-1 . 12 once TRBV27 CASSHRGSEQFF TGTGCCAGCAGCCATAGGGGGAGTGAGCAGTTCTTC
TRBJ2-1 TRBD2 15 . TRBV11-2 CASSLGTSGGNEQFF TGTGCCAGCAGCTTAGGGACTAGCGGGGGAAATGAGCAGTTCTTC
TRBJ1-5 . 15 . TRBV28 CASSLGGGASQPQHF TGTGCCAGCAGTTTAGGTGGGGGCGCGAGTCAGCCCCAGCATTTT
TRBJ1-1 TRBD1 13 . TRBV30 CAWSKDRGTEAFF TGTGCCTGGAGTAAAGACAGGGGCACTGAAGCTTTCTTT
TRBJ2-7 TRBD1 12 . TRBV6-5 CASGTGIYEQYF TGTGCCAGCGGGACAGGGATCTACGAGCAGTACTTC
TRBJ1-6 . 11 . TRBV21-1 CAVREGSPLHF TGTGCGGTCAGGGAGGGCTCACCCCTCCACTTT
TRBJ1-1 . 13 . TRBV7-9 CASTAGLNTEAFF TGTGCCAGCACGGCAGGTTTGAACACTGAAGCTTTCTTT
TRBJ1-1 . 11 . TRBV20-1 CSASRNTEAFF TGCAGTGCTAGTCGGAACACTGAAGCTTTCTTT
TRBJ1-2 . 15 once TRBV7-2 CASSFGGIANYGYTF TGTGCCAGCAGCTTCGGCGGAATCGCTAACTATGGCTACACCTTC
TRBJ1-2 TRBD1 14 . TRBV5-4 CASSLGRQGGGYTF TGTGCCAGCAGCTTGGGACGACAGGGAGGAGGCTACACCTTC
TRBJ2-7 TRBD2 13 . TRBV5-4 CASSPAGGSGQYF TGTGCCAGCAGTCCCGCCGGGGGGTCCGGGCAGTACTTC
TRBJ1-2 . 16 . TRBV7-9 CSSSRTLTGRVYGYTF TGTTCCAGCAGCCGGACCCTTACAGGGAGGGTTTATGGCTACACCTTC
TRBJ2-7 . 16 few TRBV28 CASNPSSVSNPYEQYF TGTGCCAGCAACCCGTCGTCGGTGTCGAATCCCTACGAGCAGTACTTC
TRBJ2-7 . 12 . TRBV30 CAWRPLRGEQYF TGTGCCTGGAGACCTCTCCGGGGCGAGCAGTACTTC
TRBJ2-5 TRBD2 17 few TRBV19 CASSIFLTSGVQETQYF TGTGCCAGTAGTATTTTCCTGACTAGCGGGGTCCAAGAGACCCAGTACTTC
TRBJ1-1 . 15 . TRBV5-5 CASSYDGKSNTEAFF TGTGCCAGCAGCTATGACGGGAAATCGAACACTGAAGCTTTCTTT
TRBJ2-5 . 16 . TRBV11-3 CASSPSTSGPQETQYF TGTGCCAGCAGCCCAAGCACTTCAGGCCCCCAAGAGACCCAGTACTTC
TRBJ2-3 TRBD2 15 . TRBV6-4 CASSGLAGGTDTQYF TGTGCCAGCAGTGGACTAGCGGGAGGCACAGATACGCAGTATTTT
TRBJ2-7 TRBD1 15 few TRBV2 CASSDGGQGAKEQYF TGTGCCAGCAGTGATGGGGGACAGGGGGCGAAGGAGCAGTACTTC
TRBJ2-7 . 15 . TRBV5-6 CASSLAGEVSYEQYF TGTGCCAGCAGCTTAGCCGGAGAAGTCTCCTACGAGCAGTACTTC
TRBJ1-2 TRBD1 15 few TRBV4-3 CASSQGDSANYGYTF TGCGCCAGCAGCCAAGGGGACAGTGCTAACTATGGCTACACCTTC
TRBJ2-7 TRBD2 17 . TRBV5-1 CASSFRTSGRAGHEQYF TGCGCCAGCAGCTTTAGGACTAGCGGGAGGGCAGGTCACGAGCAGTACTTC
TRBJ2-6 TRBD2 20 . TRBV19 CASTTLAGTSGRFGANVLTF TGTGCCAGTACTACGCTCGCCGGGACTAGCGGGAGATTTGGGGCCAACGTCCTGACTTTC